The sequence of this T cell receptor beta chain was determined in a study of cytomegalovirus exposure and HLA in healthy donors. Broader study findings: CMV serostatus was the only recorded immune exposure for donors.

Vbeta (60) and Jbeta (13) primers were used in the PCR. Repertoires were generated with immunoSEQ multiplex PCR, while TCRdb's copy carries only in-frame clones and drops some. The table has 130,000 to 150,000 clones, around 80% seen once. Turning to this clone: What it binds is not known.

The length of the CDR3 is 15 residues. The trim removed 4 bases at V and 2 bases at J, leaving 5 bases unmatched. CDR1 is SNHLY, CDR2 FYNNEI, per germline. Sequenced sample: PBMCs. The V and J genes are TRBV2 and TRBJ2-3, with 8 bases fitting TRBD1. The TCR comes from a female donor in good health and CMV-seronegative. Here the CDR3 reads CASSGQGAFTDTQYF. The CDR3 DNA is TGTGCCAGCAGTGGCCAGGGGGCCTTCACAGATACGCAGTATTTT.